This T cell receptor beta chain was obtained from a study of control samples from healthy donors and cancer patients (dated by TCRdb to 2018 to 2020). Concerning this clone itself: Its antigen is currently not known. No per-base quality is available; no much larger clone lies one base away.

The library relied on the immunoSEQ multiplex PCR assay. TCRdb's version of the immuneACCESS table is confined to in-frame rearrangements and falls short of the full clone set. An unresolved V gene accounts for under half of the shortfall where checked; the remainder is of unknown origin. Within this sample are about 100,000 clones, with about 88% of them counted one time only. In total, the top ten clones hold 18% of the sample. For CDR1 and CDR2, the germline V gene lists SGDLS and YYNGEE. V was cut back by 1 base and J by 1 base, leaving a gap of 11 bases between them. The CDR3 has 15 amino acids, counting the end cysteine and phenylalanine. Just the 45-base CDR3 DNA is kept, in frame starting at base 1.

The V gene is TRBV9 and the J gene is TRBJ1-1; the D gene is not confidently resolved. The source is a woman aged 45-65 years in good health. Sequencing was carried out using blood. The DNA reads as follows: TGTGCCAGCAGCGTAACCCCGACGGAGAACACTGAAGCTTTCTTT. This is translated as CASSVTPTENTEAFF.